What follows are 13 T cell receptor beta chains derived from one specimen sequenced in a study of CD8+CD57+ T cells in acquired aplastic anemia. Profiles of TCR beta VDJ and CDR3 were generated from a genomic DNA template. TCRdb reanalysed the reads using MiXCR and keeps one entry per CDR3 protein. This table holds over 150,000 distinct CDR3 sequences, 55% to 65% found once. Patients included in sequencing had previously demonstrated CD8+CD57+ cell expansion by flow cytometry. Sequenced sample: sorted CD4+, CD8+, or CD8+CD57+ T cells (not recorded which) from PBMCs. Every receptor here comes from a human donor with aplastic anemia.

This clonotype was counted many times. This chain uses TRBV19 with TRBJ2-3, with TRBD2 matching over 12 bases. CDR3 length equals 17 residues. V shed 5 bases, J shed 5 bases, and the junction held 11 bases outside the gene matches. In germline, CDR1 is LNHDA, CDR2 SQIVND (reference sequence). Here the CDR3 reads CASSPLRLAGAIDTQYF. The CDR3 DNA is TGTGCCAGTAGTCCCCTAAGACTAGCGGGGGCGATAGATACGCAGTATTTT.

The genes are TRBV5-1 and TRBJ1-6; 7 bases fit TRBD1. Germline V CDR1 and CDR2: SGHRS, YFSETQ. V was pared by 0 bases and J by 9 bases, with 9 bases of the junction left unmatched. This CDR3 has 16 residues. CDR3 DNA: TGCGCCAGCAGCTTGGAAGTTGGTCAGGGGGGTTCACCCCTCCACTTT. Amino acid sequence: CASSLEVGQGGSPLHF.

The chain has TRBV20-1 and TRBJ1-1; D call uncertain. This CDR3 has 13 amino acids. The V end was cut by 3 bases, the J end by 3 bases, with 11 bases between. The V gene's germline CDR1 is DFQATT and CDR2 SNEGSKA (reference sequence). The CDR3 loop is CSARGFGDTEAFF. DNA for the CDR3: TGCAGTGCTAGGGGGTTCGGCGACACTGAAGCTTTCTTT.

At least ten counts were recorded for this clonotype. The chain is built from TRBV4-1 and TRBJ2-7; the D gene is possibly TRBD1 (6 bases). Germline CDR1 reads MGHRA; CDR2 reads YSYEKL. Trimming took 2 bases from V and 5 from J, leaving 13 bases between them. CDR3 size: 14 residues. The CDR3 DNA sequence: TGCGCCAGCAGCCAAAGGGGGAATCTGGACGAGCAGTACTTC. This encodes CASSQRGNLDEQYF.

This clonotype was found many times. This sequence joins TRBV7-9 and TRBJ2-5; TRBD1 agrees at 8 bases. The CDR3 has 14 amino acids. The junction had 2 bases not matched to a gene; V was cut back by 5 bases and J by 0 bases. Germline CDR1 is SEHNR and CDR2 is FQNEAQ (reference sequence). CDR3 DNA: TGTGCCAGCAGCCCGGACAGGGACCAAGAGACCCAGTACTTC. Protein product: CASSPDRDQETQYF. Filled out from reference TRBV7-9 and TRBJ2-5, the complete variable domain reads DTGVSQNPRHKITKRGQNVTFRCDPISEHNRLYWYRQTLGQGPEFLTYFQNEAQLEKSRLLSDRFSAERPKGSFSTLEIQRTEQGDSAMYLCASSPDRDQETQYFGPGTRLLVL.

This clonotype was found many times. The J gene is TRBJ2-7, the V gene TRBV27, with TRBD1 identical over 7 bases. This CDR3 region has 13 residues. The junction had 3 bases not matched to a gene; V was cut back by 3 bases and J by 4 bases. Germline CDR1 reads MNHEY; CDR2 reads SMNVEV (reference sequence). The CDR3 DNA sequence: TGTGCCAGCAGTTTGGGACAGAGGTACGAGCAGTACTTC. Protein product: CASSLGQRYEQYF.

In its sample, this clonotype was seen many times. This chain uses TRBV5-1 with TRBJ2-3, with 10 bases fitting TRBD2. V gave up 0 bases and J gave up 2 bases; unmatched junction bases: 9. The CDR3 is made up of 18 amino acids. Germline CDR1 reads SGHRS; CDR2 reads YFSETQ. The CDR3 loop is CASSLVSASGGTTDTQYF. CDR3 coding DNA: TGCGCCAGCAGCTTGGTATCGGCTAGCGGGGGAACCACAGATACGCAGTATTTT.

The CDR3: CASSFYPSGNEKLFF. The DNA of the CDR3 is TGTGCCAGCAGCTTCTATCCTTCGGGAAATGAAAAACTGTTTTTT. The gene calls are TRBV7-9 and TRBJ1-4, with D unclear. The CDR3 covers 15 residues. The germline gives CDR1 SEHNR, CDR2 FQNEAQ (reference sequence). V dropped 3 bases and J dropped 5 bases, with 13 bases sitting between them.

In its sample, this clonotype was seen a few times. The chain carries TRBV27 and TRBJ2-3; 7 positions match TRBD1. Germline CDR1 is MNHEY and CDR2 is SMNVEV (reference sequence). The CDR3 spans 16 residues. After removal of 3 bases from V and 4 bases from J, the junction contained 10 bases not matched to a gene. CDR3 residues: CASSFGPKGGADTQYF. CDR3 nucleotide sequence: TGTGCCAGCAGTTTCGGGCCGAAAGGGGGCGCAGATACGCAGTATTTT.

This clonotype was detected many times. The chain joins TRBV24-1 to TRBJ1-5, with TRBD1 matching 8 bases. The CDR3 covers 18 residues. Germline V lookup: CDR1 KGHDR, CDR2 SFDVKD. J lost 1 base, V lost 1 base, and 8 bases had no gene match. This chain's CDR3 is CATSDFPGGRGSNQPQHF. The DNA of the CDR3 is TGTGCCACCAGTGATTTTCCAGGGGGCAGGGGAAGCAATCAGCCCCAGCATTTT.

This chain links TRBV6-5 with TRBJ1-2; possibly TRBD1 for D (6 bases). In germline, CDR1 is MNHEY, CDR2 SVGAGI. The CDR3 totals 12 residues. Trimming pared 2 bases from V and 7 bases from J, leaving 8 bases between. In DNA form, the CDR3 reads TGTGCCAGCAGTTACGGGACATTTGGCTACACCTTC. It encodes CASSYGTFGYTF.

This chain uses TRBV20-1 with TRBJ1-6; TRBD1 is a possible D gene (5 bases). Germline assignment: CDR1 DFQATT and CDR2 SNEGSKA (reference sequence). The CDR3 loop spans 13 amino acids. The V gene lost 7 bases and the J gene lost 0 bases, with 7 bases spanning the gap. This chain's CDR3 is CSGTSSYNSPLHF. As DNA, the CDR3 is TGCAGTGGGACAAGCTCCTATAATTCACCCCTCCACTTT.

At least ten counts were recorded for this clonotype. J is TRBJ1-1 and V is TRBV7-6; perhaps TRBD1 as D (5 bases). The CDR3 has 14 residues. Trimming removed 1 base from V and 4 bases from J, with 10 bases in between. Germline-derived CDR1 and CDR2 are SGHVS and FNYEAQ. The CDR3 loop reads CASSLVGESTEAFF. The DNA for the CDR3 is TGTGCCAGCAGCTTAGTAGGGGAGTCCACTGAAGCTTTCTTT. The variable domain in full, completed from reference TRBV7-6 and TRBJ1-1, reads GAGVSQSPRYKVTKRGQDVALRCDPISGHVSLYWYRQALGQGPEFLTYFNYEAQQDKSGLPNDRFSAERPEGSISTLTIQRTEQRDSAMYRCASSLVGESTEAFFGQGTRLTVV.